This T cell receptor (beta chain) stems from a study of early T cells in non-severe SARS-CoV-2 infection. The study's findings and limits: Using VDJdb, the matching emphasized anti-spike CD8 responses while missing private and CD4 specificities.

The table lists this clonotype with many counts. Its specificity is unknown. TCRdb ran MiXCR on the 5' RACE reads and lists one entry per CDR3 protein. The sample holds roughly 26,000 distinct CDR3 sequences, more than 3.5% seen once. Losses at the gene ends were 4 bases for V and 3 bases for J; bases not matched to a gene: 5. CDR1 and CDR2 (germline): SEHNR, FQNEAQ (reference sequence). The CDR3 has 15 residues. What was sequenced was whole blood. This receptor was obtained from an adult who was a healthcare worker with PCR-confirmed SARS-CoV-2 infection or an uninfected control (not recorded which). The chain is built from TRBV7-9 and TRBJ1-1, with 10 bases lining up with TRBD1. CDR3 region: CASSSDGTGDTEAFF. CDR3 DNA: TGTGCCAGCAGCTCTGATGGGACAGGGGACACTGAAGCTTTCTTT.